This T cell receptor beta chain came from a study of blood T cell repertoires in COVID-19. On the study more broadly: Acute and convalescent COVID-19 specimens originated in the United States, Italy and Spain. Nucleic acid was either cDNA or gDNA, and it came from T cells, B-cell-depleted T cells, or PBMCs.

Original handling: Researchers report that nucleated cell counts were estimated from reference gene primer amplification. The protocol was immunoSEQ multiplex PCR, while the TCRdb copy is restricted to in-frame clones and leaves out a portion. V, J and clone size are taken as reported in that table, and D and trimming were inferred from the DNA itself. The repertoire holds around 20,000 clones, with roughly 91% as singletons. This CDR3 spans 15 amino acids. Germline-derived CDR1 and CDR2 are SGHDT and YYEEEE. V was clipped by 5 bases and J by 4 bases; unmatched bases: 6. Material: peripheral blood. The receptor comes from a woman aged 60-70 years with active COVID-19. The V call is TRBV5-6, the J call TRBJ2-7, with 13 bases that match TRBD2. The CDR3 DNA reads as TGTGCCAGCAGTTGGGGACTAGCGGGGACTTACGAGCAGTACTTC. Translating gives CASSWGLAGTYEQYF. Full variable domain (missing parts from reference TRBV5-6 and TRBJ2-7): DAGVTQSPTHLIKTRGQQVTLRCSPKSGHDTVSWYQQALGQGPQFIFQYYEEEERQRGNFPDRFSGHQFPNYSSELNVNALLLGDSALYLCASSWGLAGTYEQYFGPGTRLTVT.